This T cell receptor (beta chain) was sequenced in a study of CD8+ T cells in alopecia areata. On the study more broadly: At a dose of 5 to 10 mg twice daily, oral tofacitinib was given to treated patients. By percentage of affected scalp area, the severity of treated patients was scored.

RNA extraction was followed by reverse transcription into cDNA, which acted as the sequencing template. Here immunoSEQ multiplex PCR was the method, and the copy in TCRdb shows in-frame clones only, minus some. This sample has just over 150,000 clones, with approximately 65% found just once. Overall study findings and caveats: For lesional scalp, especially alopecia totalis/universalis, clonality was higher than in normal scalp. The presence of one nonresponder keeps the tie between baseline CD8+ expansion and response uncertain.

This clone turned up a few times. Antigen: not known. Stated treatment: oral pan-JAK inhibitor, 5-10 mg twice daily. Trimming stripped 0 bases from V and 4 bases from J, with 22 bases between. Germline values: CDR1 GTSNPN, CDR2 SVGIG (reference sequence). CDR3 length equals 18 residues. The sequence was collected from a human donor with alopecia areata. The V and J genes are TRBV30 and TRBJ2-1, with D hard to call. This material consisted of CD4+ T cells sorted from blood, taken at week 4, from a patient treated with tofacitinib. As DNA, the CDR3 is TGTGCCTGGAGTGTAGGCCCTCCCTCAGTCCCGAGGTACAATGAGCAGTTCTTC. Encoded protein: CAWSVGPPSVPRYNEQFF.